This TCR beta chain originates from a study of early T cells in non-severe SARS-CoV-2 infection. Study-level findings and limits: Matching with VDJdb favored anti-spike CD8 responses (missing private and CD4 specificities).

A note on this clonotype: Its matching antigen is unknown.

Unique molecular identifiers were added to individual cDNA molecules. TCRdb re-called the 5' RACE reads through MiXCR, storing one row per CDR3 protein. The sample includes around 110,000 distinct CDR3 sequences, over 8.5% of them seen just once. The CDR3 is 14 residues long. V was trimmed by 3 bases and J by 4 bases, leaving 13 bases between them. The germline V gene encodes CDR1 WNHNN and CDR2 SYGVQD (reference sequence). The rearrangement links TRBV10-1 to TRBJ2-7; D unresolved. The TCR originated in an adult who was a healthcare worker with PCR-confirmed SARS-CoV-2 infection or an uninfected control (not recorded which). Material for sequencing was whole blood. In nucleotides, the CDR3 is TGCGCCAGCAGTGAAGAGCCCGTCGGTTACGAGCAGTACTTC. It translates to CASSEEPVGYEQYF.